The source of this TCR beta chain is a study of Ad26.COV2.S vaccination and SARS-CoV-2 variants. Study-level information: Intramuscular Ad26.COV2.S at 5x10^10 or 1x10^11 viral particles.

Treatment in this sample: 19 received Ad26.COV2.S at low or high dose, single or two shots; roughly 5 received placebo; per-sample allocation not given. Sampling was done on day 63 after the first vaccine or placebo injection. It was an adult aged 18-55 years in Boston who was the donor. Using immunoSEQ multiplex PCR, the repertoire was profiled, and TCRdb retains in-frame clones only, with some absent. The profile shows approximately 410,000 clones, roughly 90% of them singletons. Sample: peripheral blood, taken in a trial of Ad26.COV2.S vaccine versus placebo. This sequence originates from a person aged 18-65 years who received the Ad26.COV2.S COVID-19 vaccine or a placebo.

CDR3 loop: CASSPRTGTEAFF. CDR3 sequence (DNA): TGTGCCAGCAGTCCCAGGACGGGGACTGAAGCTTTCTTT. The rearrangement links TRBV6-5 to TRBJ1-1, with D uncertain. V lost 5 bases, J lost 5 bases, and 12 bases lay in between. This CDR3 contains 13 residues. Germline assignment: CDR1 MNHEY and CDR2 SVGAGI.